Included here is one T cell receptor (beta chain) sequence, with context. No antigen is known for it. CDR1 and CDR2 (germline): SNHLY, FYNNEI. The CDR3 contains 12 residues. Assay used: immunoSEQ multiplex PCR; TCRdb lists only in-frame clones, some missing. The sample shows fewer than 40,000 clones, over 90% of them seen only once. The data were taken from a study of multiple sclerosis patients with progressive multifocal leukoencephalopathy. Study-wide points: Before and during natalizumab, the clones expanded at PML already existed.

Described time point: before natalizumab initiation. Prior interferon beta treatment was universal, and the PML patients were all female. V and J are TRBV2 and TRBJ2-5, with D tentatively TRBD1 or TRBD2 (5 bases each). The J call may be mistaken, given a closer DNA end match to TRBJ2-7. This clonotype was obtained from a man in his thirties or forties with multiple sclerosis. Sequences were obtained from PBMCs. The CDR3 loop reads CASKRGEYEQYF. The DNA for the CDR3 is TGTGCCAGCAAAAGAGGGGAGTACGAGCAGTACTTC.